This T cell receptor (beta chain) was recovered during a study of shared clonotypes between healthy human individuals (dated by TCRdb to between 2020 and 2021). Regarding the research as a whole: A few men and two women, aged 18 to 49 years, made up the cohort. Between about 0.9 and 9 billion PBMCs per donor were obtained by leukapheresis. To estimate repertoire size and how much clonotype sharing occurs between individuals, the study deeply sequenced the blood TCR repertoires of several healthy adults. For each donor, CD4 naive and CD4 memory were each given three plates, CD8 naive was given two plates, and CD8 memory was given one plate. To increase sequencing depth and limit assay-specific biases, TCR repertoire library preparation and sequencing were carried out by different laboratories using diverse techniques. Beyond this particular receptor, the publication reports: Larger estimated clonotype richness was generally found for naive subsets than for memory subsets. Pairwise subsampling indicated that sequencing depth was expected to affect the degree of clonotype sharing among donors. Even with the large sequencing depth, rarefaction of the sorted-subset datasets indicated that sequencing was incomplete. Sampling was restricted to blood, and TCR repertoires in tissues likely differ from the TCR repertoires found in blood. Across a few donors, roughly 5% of naive CD4, 3.5% of naive CD8, roughly 2.2% of memory CD4, and approximately 0.4% of memory CD8 clonotypes were shared. The genetic and exposure-history diversity represented was limited by the small number of donors. Higher generation probabilities were observed for clonotypes shared by all four sorted-subset donors than for non-shared clonotypes.

The germline V gene (reference sequence) provides CDR1 SSHAT and CDR2 FNYEAQ. Inclusive of the bounding cysteine and phenylalanine, the CDR3 is 20 residues long. The entry retains the CDR3 DNA only, 60 bases that are in frame from base 1. Using the deep immunoSEQ assay, TCR CDR3 regions were amplified from genomic DNA by multiplex PCR. For each cell subset, the extracted genomic DNA was distributed evenly across all wells of several immunoSEQ 96-well plates, and each plate served as one replicate. For sorted subsets, about 220 ng of genomic DNA, equivalent to roughly 30,000 T cell genomes, went into each replicate PCR. Purified libraries were quantified with a Qubit 3.0 fluorometer, sized on a Bioanalyzer 2100, and re-quantified with the KAPA Library Quantification kit. A separate single-read 150-cycle Illumina NextSeq 550 flow cell was used to sequence each immunoSEQ 96-well plate. The published analysis was carried out like this. The immunoSEQ output contained only junctional sequences without quality scores, so filtering could not match that applied to full-length reads. To assign V/J genes and CDR3, sequences were annotated against IMGT germline references using PyIR, a Python wrapper for IgBLAST v1.9. Reads with weak V/J assignments (E-value above 1e-6), missing CDR3, stop codons, out-of-frame junctions, or ambiguous translated residues were removed. V3J clonotypes were defined by identical inferred V gene, J gene, and CDR3 amino acid sequence. To compute the percentage overlap between repertoires, the number of shared unique clonotypes was divided by the size of the smaller repertoire. Repertoire richness was assessed with RTK rarefaction, the Chao1 estimator, and Recon v2.1 estimates of unobserved clonotypes. Generation probabilities for all TCRbeta clonotypes obtained by the gDNA method from a handful of donors were computed using OLGA. In its TCRdb copy, this immuneACCESS table keeps in-frame sequences only and misses some clones. Where compared with another copy, unresolved V genes explain less than half of these, and the others have no known cause. D and trimming were read from the DNA, whereas the V and J calls and clone size are those reported in that table. The sample table holds some 1 million clones, of which 65% to 75% were seen once. The leading ten clones occupy about 1.5% of the sample.

For this clone: Its antigen target is currently unknown. One end of the junction varies from germline; a read error may be responsible.

The donors were healthy, HIV-negative adults who had no recently reported acute infections or vaccinations. Every donor was a Caucasian adult living in Nashville, Tennessee, USA. CD4+ T cells were enriched through magnetic negative selection, after which naive cells were positively selected on CD45RA and the remaining negative fraction served as the memory subset. After blood collection by leukapheresis, PBMCs were isolated using Ficoll-Histopaque density gradient centrifugation and then cryopreserved in the vapor phase of liquid nitrogen. Analytical flow cytometry was used to check the purity and quantity of every magnetically sorted T cell population. Each sorted fraction had its genomic DNA isolated and then quantified by UV absorbance on a Nanodrop 2000c.

The sequencing input was memory CD4+ T cells sorted from blood. The cell subset or site label of this sample denotes: CD45RA-negative fraction. This receptor chain uses TRBV7-7 and TRBJ2-1, and TRBD2 aligns with 16 junction nucleotides. The TCR originated in a man younger than 30 in good health. The CDR3 region reads CASSPFSGTSGRGSYNEQFF. The DNA is as follows: TGTGCTAGCAGCCCATTCTCCGGGACTAGCGGGAGGGGCTCCTACAATGAGCAGTTCTTC.